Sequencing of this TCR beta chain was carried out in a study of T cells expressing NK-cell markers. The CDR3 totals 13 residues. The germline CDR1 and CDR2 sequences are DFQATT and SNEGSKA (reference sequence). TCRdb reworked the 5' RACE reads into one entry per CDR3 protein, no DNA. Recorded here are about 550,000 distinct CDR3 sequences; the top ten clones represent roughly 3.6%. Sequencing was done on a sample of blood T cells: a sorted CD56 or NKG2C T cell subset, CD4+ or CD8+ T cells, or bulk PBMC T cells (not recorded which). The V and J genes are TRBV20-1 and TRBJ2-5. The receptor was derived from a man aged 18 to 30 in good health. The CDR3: CSASGRLLETQYF.